This passage covers 28 T cell receptor beta chains from one sample sequenced in a study of blood T cell repertoires in COVID-19. TCRdb's copy holds only in-frame clones and misses some; the assay was immunoSEQ multiplex PCR. The top ten hold approximately 13% of the sample, which has roughly 100,000 clones, around 82% seen once. The material sequenced was peripheral blood. These receptors came from a human donor in a cohort sampled during active or convalescent COVID-19.

This clone was observed once. The chain recombines TRBV19 with TRBJ1-5, with 9 bases fitting TRBD1. Germline CDR1 reads LNHDA; CDR2 reads SQIVND (reference sequence). The CDR3 sequence is 14 residues long. The V gene end was trimmed by 6 bases and the J gene end by 6 bases; junction bases not matched to a gene: 6. The CDR3 region has the DNA TGTGCCAGTAGGTGGGGACAGGGCGGTCAGCCCCAGCATTTT. Its translation is CASRWGQGGQPQHF.

This clone was observed a single time. The chain joins TRBV7-2 to TRBJ2-5, with TRBD1 as a possible D gene (8 bases). The CDR3 runs 13 residues. V was clipped by 4 bases and J by 5 bases, with 11 bases between them. CDR1 and CDR2 from the germline V gene are SGHTA and FQGNSA. The CDR3 protein is CASSYRGGETQYF. DNA of the CDR3: TGTGCCAGCAGCTACAGGGGGGGCGAGACCCAGTACTTC.

The CDR3 protein is CASPGNREKLFF. DNA for the CDR3: TGTGCCAGCCCGGGGAATCGGGAAAAACTGTTTTTT. The chain combines TRBV6-5 with TRBJ1-4; D gene ambiguous. This CDR3 contains 12 residues. With 8 bases removed from V and 8 bases from J, the gap between germline ends came to 12 bases. CDR1 is MNHEY, CDR2 SVGAGI, per germline.

This sequence joins TRBV10-3 and TRBJ2-5, with 15 nucleotides matching TRBD2. The CDR3 is 16 residues long. Germline V gene lookup returns CDR1 ENHRY and CDR2 SYGVKD. V was pared by 10 bases and J by 5 bases, with 11 bases of the junction left unmatched. The CDR3 coding sequence is TGTGCCACCCAGGGGGGACTAGCGGGGGGTTCCGAGACCCAGTACTTC. This codes for CATQGGLAGGSETQYF.

The chain links TRBV6-5 to TRBJ2-4, with 7 bases matching TRBD1. Germline V CDR1 and CDR2: MNHEY, SVGAGI. CDR3 length: 15 residues. V was pared by 5 bases and J by 0 bases, with 4 bases of the junction left unmatched. The CDR3 here is CASSTTGLAKNIQYF. CDR3 coding DNA: TGTGCCAGCAGTACGACAGGGCTAGCCAAAAACATTCAGTACTTC.

The chain links TRBV2 to TRBJ2-7; TRBD1 matches 9 bases. This CDR3 has 12 amino acids. V shed 6 bases, J shed 3 bases, and the junction held 0 bases outside the gene matches. Germline V lookup: CDR1 SNHLY, CDR2 FYNNEI. The DNA for the CDR3 is TGTGCCAGCAGGGACAGGGGCTACGAGCAGTACTTC. Translating it yields CASRDRGYEQYF.

This CDR3 reads CASISRDSSNQPQHF. In nucleotides, the CDR3 is TGTGCCAGCATCTCCCGGGACAGCTCCAATCAGCCCCAGCATTTT. This chain uses TRBV28 with TRBJ1-5, with 7 bases lining up with TRBD1. The germline gives CDR1 MDHEN, CDR2 SYDVKM. This CDR3 is 15 amino acids long. V shed 7 bases, J shed 3 bases, and the junction held 9 bases outside the gene matches.

The rearrangement joins TRBV6-5 to TRBJ1-1, with 9 bases fitting TRBD1. This CDR3 is 16 amino acids long. The ends lost 2 bases at V and 11 bases at J; junction bases unmatched: 15. CDR1 is MNHEY, CDR2 SVGAGI, per germline. The CDR3 DNA sequence: TGTGCCAGCAGTTACGACCGTCCCGGGACAGGGTTTGGGGCTTTCTTT. Its translation: CASSYDRPGTGFGAFF.

The chain is built from TRBV11-3 and TRBJ1-6; 9 bases line up with TRBD1. This CDR3 region has 15 residues. The germline gives CDR1 SGHNT, CDR2 YENEEA. V shed 1 base and J 5 bases; nucleotides not matched to a gene: 0. The CDR3 nucleotides are TGTGCCAGCAGCTTAGGGACAGGGGATAATTCACCCCTCCACTTT. As protein: CASSLGTGDNSPLHF.

J is TRBJ2-3 and V is TRBV6-5; TRBD2 aligns across 10 bases. Germline CDR1 reads MNHEY; CDR2 reads SVGAGI. The CDR3 is made up of 15 amino acids. The V gene end was trimmed by 7 bases and the J gene end by 9 bases; junction bases not matched to a gene: 13. The chain's CDR3 is CASTPEASGGGTQYF. CDR3 sequence (DNA): TGTGCCAGCACCCCCGAGGCTAGCGGGGGAGGAACGCAGTATTTT.

The chain is built from TRBV5-5 and TRBJ1-2, with TRBD1 matching 8 bases. The germline CDR1 and CDR2 sequences are SGHKS and YYEKEE (reference sequence). The CDR3 extends over 16 amino acids. The junction had 11 bases not matched to a gene; V was cut back by 3 bases and J by 4 bases. The CDR3 bases are TGTGCCAGCAGCTCCCCTGGACAGGGTTTATCCTATGGCTACACCTTC. Its protein product is CASSSPGQGLSYGYTF.

The rearrangement links TRBV7-8 to TRBJ1-6, with TRBD1 matching over 7 bases. Looked up from germline, CDR1 is SGHVS and CDR2 is FQNEAQ. Trimming at V came to 5 bases and at J to 12 bases, leaving 10 bases not matched to a gene. This CDR3 comprises 14 residues. CDR3 nucleotide sequence: TGTGCCAGCAGCGTCCGGGACAGTACCGAACCCCTCCACTTT. This encodes CASSVRDSTEPLHF.

The gene calls are TRBV12-5 and TRBJ2-4, with TRBD1 matching 10 bases. CDR3 length equals 14 residues. Germline CDR1 LGHNT, CDR2 FRNRAP. The V and J ends lost 5 bases and 6 bases, in that order; junction bases with no gene match: 4. The CDR3 nucleotides read TGTGCTAGTGGTACCGGGACAGGGGTAAACATTCAGTACTTC. It specifies CASGTGTGVNIQYF. The full variable domain, with the rest looked up from reference TRBV12-5 and TRBJ2-4, is DARVTQTPRHKVTEMGQEVTMRCQPILGHNTVFWYRQTMMQGLELLAYFRNRAPLDDSGMPKDRFSAEMPDATLATLKIQPSEPRDSAVYFCASGTGTGVNIQYFGAGTRLSVL.

The genes are TRBV7-2 and TRBJ2-5, with 8 positions matching TRBD2. The CDR3 sequence is 16 residues long. V lost 4 bases to trimming and J lost 4 bases; unmatched junction nucleotides: 11. CDR1 SGHTA and CDR2 FQGNSA come from the germline V gene. Here the CDR3 reads CASSWGIAGGRETQYF. In nucleotides, the CDR3 is TGTGCCAGCAGCTGGGGCATTGCGGGGGGCAGAGAGACCCAGTACTTC.

The chain employs TRBV2 and TRBJ1-6; D remains ambiguous. The CDR3 is 12 amino acids. Germline V gene data show CDR1 as SNHLY and CDR2 as FYNNEI. V dropped 2 bases and J dropped 12 bases, with 8 bases sitting between them. The CDR3 DNA reads TGTGCCAGCAGTGAAAATAGAAGACCCCTCCACTTT. It specifies CASSENRRPLHF.

The J gene is TRBJ1-3, the V gene TRBV9, with 7 bases fitting TRBD1. Germline loops: CDR1 SGDLS, CDR2 YYNGEE. The CDR3 covers 15 residues. The ends lost 4 bases at V and 0 bases at J; junction bases unmatched: 4. As DNA, the CDR3 is TGTGCCAGCAGCCTACAGGGGTCCTCTGGAAACACCATATATTTT. This sequence encodes CASSLQGSSGNTIYF.

The V gene is TRBV19, the J gene TRBJ1-5; D gene ambiguous. CDR3 size: 15 residues. The V end lost 5 bases, the J end lost 0 bases, and 11 bases lay between the germline ends. From germline, CDR1 is LNHDA and CDR2 SQIVND (reference sequence). The CDR3 here is CASSVAGDSNQPQHF. CDR3 DNA sequence: TGTGCCAGTAGTGTCGCCGGGGATAGCAATCAGCCCCAGCATTTT.

V is TRBV18 and J is TRBJ2-7; a possible D gene is TRBD1 (6 bases). CDR1 KGHSH and CDR2 LQKENI come from the germline V gene. V shed 6 bases and J shed 0 bases, with 12 bases lying between them. The CDR3 is made up of 14 amino acids. The CDR3 DNA is TGTGCCAGCTCGCCCCGGGACAACTCCTACGAGCAGTACTTC. It translates to CASSPRDNSYEQYF.

The chain has TRBV18 and TRBJ2-1, with 10 bases matching TRBD1. The germline V gene has CDR1 KGHSH and CDR2 LQKENI. Germline trimming cut 2 bases from V and 5 bases from J; bases unmatched to any gene: 9. The CDR3 spans 17 residues. The CDR3 loop is CASSPSLDRGQNNEQFF. The CDR3 DNA sequence: TGTGCCAGCTCACCATCCCTCGACAGGGGGCAAAACAATGAGCAGTTCTTC.

The V call is TRBV10-3, the J call TRBJ2-6, with TRBD2 identical over 9 bases. CDR3 length: 18 amino acids. V gave up 6 bases and J gave up 1 base; unmatched junction bases: 10. Germline assignment: CDR1 ENHRY and CDR2 SYGVKD. The CDR3 coding sequence is TGTGCCATCAGCAATGTGGGACTAGCCGGGTCTGGGGCCAACGTCCTGACTTTC. Encoded protein: CAISNVGLAGSGANVLTF.

V usage is TRBV2 and J usage is TRBJ1-2; possibly TRBD1 for D (6 bases). This CDR3 spans 12 amino acids. Trimming removed 5 bases from V and 4 bases from J, with 8 bases in between. Germline-derived CDR1 and CDR2 are SNHLY and FYNNEI. Written as DNA, the CDR3 is TGTGCCAGCAGTCACAGGGTCTATGGCTACACCTTC. Translated, it gives CASSHRVYGYTF.

V gene TRBV4-3 combines with J gene TRBJ2-6; D not certain. The CDR3 is 14 residues long. Germline CDR1 and CDR2: LGHNA and YSLEER. V was clipped by 1 base and J by 2 bases, with 3 bases between them. CDR3 protein: CASSQVTGANVLTF. CDR3 nucleotides: TGCGCCAGCAGCCAAGTTACTGGGGCCAACGTCCTGACTTTC.

This chain links TRBV19 with TRBJ1-2; no definite D call. From germline, CDR1 is LNHDA and CDR2 SQIVND (reference sequence). V was pared by 6 bases and J by 8 bases, with 10 bases between. CDR3 length: 11 residues. The CDR3 coding sequence is TGTGCCAGTAGCGACCCTAGGGGCTACACCTTC. Translated: CASSDPRGYTF.

The genes are TRBV7-2 and TRBJ1-6; TRBD1 is a possible D gene (6 bases). Germline CDR1 is SGHTA and CDR2 is FQGNSA. CDR3 size: 16 residues. The ends were cut back, 4 bases at V and 3 bases at J, with 13 bases in the middle. The CDR3 DNA reads TGTGCCAGCAGCTCACCCCAGGGGTTCTATAATTCACCCCTCCACTTT. Protein product: CASSSPQGFYNSPLHF.

The chain combines TRBV11-2 with TRBJ2-2, with 9 bases that match TRBD1. The CDR3 covers 15 residues. CDR1 SGHAT and CDR2 FQNNGV come from the germline V gene. V lost 4 bases and J lost 2; bases outside the gene matches: 2. CDR3 amino acids: CASSSTGGNTGELFF. In nucleotides, the CDR3 is TGTGCCAGCAGCTCGACAGGGGGAAACACCGGGGAGCTGTTTTTT.

V and J are TRBV18 and TRBJ1-3; weak D call: TRBD1 (6 bases). CDR3 length equals 16 residues. V was shortened by 4 bases and J by 0 bases, with 13 bases between the two germline ends. In germline, CDR1 is KGHSH, CDR2 LQKENI. The CDR3 nucleotides read TGTGCCAGCTCACACGCCGGGACAAACTCTGGAAACACCATATATTTT. Translated: CASSHAGTNSGNTIYF.

V and J are TRBV18 and TRBJ2-7, with a tentative D call TRBD2 (6 bases). Germline loops: CDR1 KGHSH, CDR2 LQKENI. Trimming removed 3 bases at V and 7 bases at J, with 7 bases between. The CDR3 is 11 amino acids. The CDR3 sequence: CASSPGGEQYF. DNA of the CDR3: TGTGCCAGCTCACCGGGAGGTGAGCAGTACTTC. The full variable domain, with the rest looked up from reference TRBV18 and TRBJ2-7, is NAGVMQNPRHLVRRRGQEARLRCSPMKGHSHVYWYRQLPEEGLKFMVYLQKENIIDESGMPKERFSAEFPKEGPSILRIQQVVRGDSAAYFCASSPGGEQYFGPGTRLTVT.

J is TRBJ1-4 and V is TRBV11-2; 8 bases line up with TRBD1. With 3 bases clipped from V and 4 bases from J, the junction kept 4 bases outside the gene matches. This CDR3 contains 15 residues. Germline V gene lookup returns CDR1 SGHAT and CDR2 FQNNGV. The CDR3 bases are TGTGCCAGCAGCTTTATCAGGGGGCGTAATGAAAAACTGTTTTTT. Encoded protein: CASSFIRGRNEKLFF.